These T cell receptor beta chains were read from a single sample in a study of early T cells in non-severe SARS-CoV-2 infection. MiXCR, run by TCRdb on the 5' RACE reads, gives a single entry per CDR3 protein. The sample has roughly 100,000 distinct CDR3 sequences, about an eighth seen once. The specimen sequenced was whole blood. The origin of the receptors is an adult who was a healthcare worker with PCR-confirmed SARS-CoV-2 infection or an uninfected control (not recorded which). CDR3s include the opening cysteine and the closing phenylalanine or tryptophan. D genes are given only for firm matches. Not all rows give a size; the values are once, few, many and, for expanded clones, a class.

J	size	D	V	CDR3	DNA
TRBJ2-7	many	-	TRBV6-1	CASSVHETYEQYF	TGTGCCAGCAGCGTACACGAAACCTACGAGCAGTACTTC
TRBJ1-4	-	-	TRBV6-5	CASRFGYNEKLFF	TGTGCCAGCCGGTTCGGTTACAATGAAAAACTGTTTTTT
TRBJ2-1	many	-	TRBV7-9	CASSLDGTTYNEQFF	TGTGCCAGCAGCTTAGACGGGACGACCTACAATGAGCAGTTCTTC
TRBJ1-6	few	-	TRBV4-3	CASSQDGGGWGNSPLHF	TGCGCCAGCAGCCAAGACGGGGGAGGTTGGGGTAATTCACCCCTCCACTTT
TRBJ1-1	-	-	TRBV7-9	CASSLGGPGTEAFF	TGTGCCAGCAGCTTAGGGGGACCCGGGACTGAAGCTTTCTTT
TRBJ2-3	many	-	TRBV9	CASSVVPQGTDTQYF	TGTGCCAGCAGCGTAGTTCCCCAGGGCACAGATACGCAGTATTTT
TRBJ2-6	few	TRBD1	TRBV2	CASSPGQGFSGANVLTF	TGTGCCAGCAGTCCGGGACAGGGGTTCTCTGGGGCCAACGTCCTGACTTTC
TRBJ2-5	-	-	TRBV14	CASSQDWGETQYF	TGTGCCAGCAGCCAAGATTGGGGAGAGACCCAGTACTTC
TRBJ2-1	few	TRBD2	TRBV20-1	CSARAASGTAYNEQFF	TGCAGTGCTAGAGCGGCTAGCGGGACGGCCTACAATGAGCAGTTCTTC
TRBJ2-1	-	TRBD2	TRBV28	CASSTAGGEQFF	TGTGCCAGCAGTACGGCGGGAGGGGAGCAGTTCTTC
TRBJ2-7	few	-	TRBV28	CASSTGVYEQYF	TGTGCCAGCAGCACGGGGGTCTACGAGCAGTACTTC
TRBJ2-7	few	-	TRBV6-1	CASSEIQTGSYEQYF	TGTGCCAGCAGTGAAATCCAGACAGGATCCTACGAGCAGTACTTC
TRBJ2-7	-	-	TRBV11-2	CASSLWDEQYF	TGTGCCAGCAGCTTATGGGACGAGCAGTACTTC
TRBJ2-3	many	-	TRBV6-5	CASSYWGASTDTQYF	TGTGCCAGCAGTTACTGGGGAGCTAGCACAGATACGCAGTATTTT
TRBJ2-7	many	-	TRBV6-6	CASSYDRREAYSYEQYF	TGTGCCAGCAGTTATGATAGGAGGGAGGCCTACTCCTACGAGCAGTACTTC
TRBJ2-1	few	-	TRBV27	CASSFLQVNEQFF	TGTGCCAGCAGTTTCTTACAGGTCAATGAGCAGTTCTTC
TRBJ1-1	many	-	TRBV4-1	CASSQEWAGEAFF	TGCGCCAGCAGCCAAGAGTGGGCTGGTGAAGCTTTCTTT
TRBJ2-3	few	-	TRBV12-3/TRBV12-4	CASRFQYTQYF	TGTGCCAGCAGGTTCCAGTATACGCAGTATTTT
TRBJ2-1	many	-	TRBV5-1	CASSLEKQGNNEQFF	TGCGCCAGCAGCCTAGAAAAACAGGGTAACAATGAGCAGTTCTTC
TRBJ1-2	many	-	TRBV27	CASSPNPNYGYTF	TGTGCCAGCTCCCCAAACCCTAACTATGGCTACACCTTC